These T cell receptor beta chains were read from a single sample in a study of blood T cell repertoires in COVID-19. TCRdb's copy holds only in-frame clones and misses some; the assay was immunoSEQ multiplex PCR. This table holds 80,000 to 100,000 clones, approximately 80% found once. The sequenced sample consisted of peripheral blood. The receptors were gathered from a woman in her 70s with acute or convalescent COVID-19. CDR3s include the opening cysteine and the closing phenylalanine or tryptophan. Each record gives: J gene, D gene, CDR3 length, clone size, V gene, CDR3 protein, CDR3 DNA. A D gene is named only where the DNA matches it firmly. Size values are once, few and many counts, or a class for expanded clones, and some rows have none.

j_gene: TRBJ2-7; d_gene: TRBD1; len: 16; abundance: .; v_gene: TRBV6-6; CDR3aa: CASSYGALAGGEEQYF; CDR3nt: TGTGCCAGCAGTTACGGGGCCTTGGCAGGGGGTGAAGAGCAGTACTTC
j_gene: TRBJ2-3; d_gene: .; len: 15; abundance: .; v_gene: TRBV7-3; CDR3aa: CASSLTGLATDTQYF; CDR3nt: TGTGCCAGCAGCTTAACAGGGCTAGCGACAGATACGCAGTATTTT
j_gene: TRBJ2-4; d_gene: TRBD1; len: 15; abundance: .; v_gene: TRBV7-2; CDR3aa: CASSLAGQGSDIQYF; CDR3nt: TGTGCCAGCAGCTTAGCGGGACAGGGAAGTGACATTCAGTACTTC
j_gene: TRBJ1-4; d_gene: .; len: 13; abundance: .; v_gene: TRBV7-2; CDR3aa: CASSLVRGEKLFF; CDR3nt: TGTGCCAGCAGCTTAGTCAGGGGAGAAAAACTGTTTTTT
j_gene: TRBJ1-1; d_gene: .; len: 14; abundance: .; v_gene: TRBV5-1; CDR3aa: CASSSAGMNTEAFF; CDR3nt: TGCGCCAGCAGCTCAGCGGGGATGAACACTGAAGCTTTCTTT
j_gene: TRBJ1-1; d_gene: .; len: 12; abundance: .; v_gene: TRBV5-1; CDR3aa: CASSSGYTEAFF; CDR3nt: TGCGCCAGCAGCTCGGGATACACTGAAGCTTTCTTT
j_gene: TRBJ1-1; d_gene: .; len: 13; abundance: once; v_gene: TRBV6-1; CDR3aa: CASSEIIDTEAFF; CDR3nt: TGTGCCAGCAGTGAAATTATAGACACTGAAGCTTTCTTT
j_gene: TRBJ1-3; d_gene: .; len: 17; abundance: few; v_gene: TRBV11-2; CDR3aa: CASSLDSRGYSGNTIYF; CDR3nt: TGTGCCAGCAGCTTAGATTCACGGGGTTACTCTGGAAACACCATATATTTT
j_gene: TRBJ2-1; d_gene: TRBD1; len: 16; abundance: once; v_gene: TRBV5-1; CDR3aa: CASRLTGISSYNEQFF; CDR3nt: TGCGCCAGCAGATTGACAGGGATAAGCTCCTACAATGAGCAGTTCTTC
j_gene: TRBJ2-7; d_gene: TRBD1; len: 19; abundance: .; v_gene: TRBV7-8; CDR3aa: CASSYDEGQVKKSSYEQYF; CDR3nt: TGTGCCAGCAGCTACGACGAGGGACAGGTTAAAAAGAGCTCCTACGAGCAGTACTTC
j_gene: TRBJ2-3; d_gene: .; len: 13; abundance: .; v_gene: TRBV5-1; CDR3aa: CASTTGEADTQYF; CDR3nt: TGCGCCAGCACCACAGGGGAGGCAGATACGCAGTATTTT
j_gene: TRBJ2-1; d_gene: TRBD2; len: 15; abundance: .; v_gene: TRBV5-4; CDR3aa: CASSLAAAGGNEQFF; CDR3nt: TGTGCCAGCAGCTTGGCCGCAGCGGGAGGGAATGAGCAGTTCTTC
j_gene: TRBJ2-1; d_gene: TRBD1; len: 12; abundance: .; v_gene: TRBV10-3; CDR3aa: CAISGQGSEQFF; CDR3nt: TGTGCCATCAGTGGACAGGGGAGTGAGCAGTTCTTC
j_gene: TRBJ2-2; d_gene: TRBD2; len: 18; abundance: .; v_gene: TRBV3-1/TRBV3-2; CDR3aa: CASSQDAPLAGGTGELFF; CDR3nt: TGTGCCAGCAGCCAAGATGCCCCCCTAGCGGGGGGGACCGGGGAGCTGTTTTTT
j_gene: TRBJ2-7; d_gene: TRBD2; len: 14; abundance: once; v_gene: TRBV4-2; CDR3aa: CASSRSGRADEQYF; CDR3nt: TGTGCCAGCAGCCGGAGCGGGAGGGCCGACGAGCAGTACTTC
j_gene: TRBJ2-7; d_gene: TRBD1; len: 15; abundance: .; v_gene: TRBV5-8; CDR3aa: CASSLGGTGASEQYF; CDR3nt: TGTGCCAGCAGCTTGGGTGGGACAGGGGCCAGCGAGCAGTACTTC
j_gene: TRBJ2-7; d_gene: .; len: 15; abundance: .; v_gene: TRBV4-2; CDR3aa: CASSQAPGDAYEQYF; CDR3nt: TGTGCCAGCAGCCAAGCTCCGGGGGATGCCTACGAGCAGTACTTC
j_gene: TRBJ2-1; d_gene: TRBD2; len: 15; abundance: .; v_gene: TRBV4-1; CDR3aa: CASSQGTSGRDEQFF; CDR3nt: TGCGCCAGCAGCCAAGGGACTAGCGGTAGAGATGAGCAGTTCTTC
j_gene: TRBJ2-5; d_gene: TRBD2; len: 16; abundance: .; v_gene: TRBV11-1; CDR3aa: CASSSALSSGQETQYF; CDR3nt: TGTGCCAGCAGCTCAGCCCTTTCTAGCGGACAAGAGACCCAGTACTTC
j_gene: TRBJ2-5; d_gene: TRBD2; len: 17; abundance: once; v_gene: TRBV11-2; CDR3aa: CASSLALAGGRQETQYF; CDR3nt: TGTGCCAGCAGCTTAGCGTTAGCGGGAGGACGACAAGAGACCCAGTACTTC
j_gene: TRBJ1-1; d_gene: .; len: 13; abundance: .; v_gene: TRBV30; CDR3aa: CAWSVFGEGEAFF; CDR3nt: TGTGCCTGGAGTGTATTTGGGGAGGGCGAAGCTTTCTTT
j_gene: TRBJ2-6; d_gene: .; len: 14; abundance: .; v_gene: TRBV14; CDR3aa: CASSRSSGANVLTF; CDR3nt: TGTGCCAGCAGCCGGAGCTCTGGGGCCAACGTCCTGACTTTC
j_gene: TRBJ1-3; d_gene: .; len: 13; abundance: .; v_gene: TRBV2; CDR3aa: CASSPGAGNTIYF; CDR3nt: TGTGCCAGCAGCCCAGGGGCTGGAAACACCATATATTTT
j_gene: TRBJ1-2; d_gene: TRBD1; len: 15; abundance: .; v_gene: TRBV7-8; CDR3aa: CASSATGNGYYGYTF; CDR3nt: TGTGCCAGCAGCGCGACAGGGAACGGCTACTATGGCTACACCTTC
j_gene: TRBJ2-4; d_gene: .; len: 14; abundance: .; v_gene: TRBV5-6; CDR3aa: CASSTGTPIDIQYF; CDR3nt: TGTGCCAGCAGCACCGGGACACCAATTGACATTCAGTACTTC
j_gene: TRBJ2-1; d_gene: TRBD1; len: 16; abundance: once; v_gene: TRBV9; CDR3aa: CASSPGTGGRYNEQFF; CDR3nt: TGTGCCAGCAGCCCCGGGACAGGGGGCCGTTACAATGAGCAGTTCTTC
j_gene: TRBJ2-5; d_gene: TRBD1; len: 13; abundance: .; v_gene: TRBV6-5; CDR3aa: CASRRTGGETQYF; CDR3nt: TGTGCCAGCAGGCGGACAGGCGGGGAGACCCAGTACTTC
j_gene: TRBJ2-3; d_gene: TRBD2; len: 17; abundance: .; v_gene: TRBV3-1/TRBV3-2; CDR3aa: CASSQDRAGALTDTQYF; CDR3nt: TGTGCCAGCAGCCAAGATCGAGCGGGGGCACTCACAGATACGCAGTATTTT
j_gene: TRBJ2-1; d_gene: .; len: 15; abundance: .; v_gene: TRBV2; CDR3aa: CASSERGPAYNEQFF; CDR3nt: TGTGCCAGCAGTGAGAGAGGCCCGGCCTACAATGAGCAGTTCTTC
j_gene: TRBJ2-7; d_gene: TRBD2; len: 16; abundance: few; v_gene: TRBV18; CDR3aa: CASSPLLAGGLYEQYF; CDR3nt: TGTGCCAGCTCACCCCTCCTAGCGGGAGGACTCTACGAGCAGTACTTC
j_gene: TRBJ2-1; d_gene: TRBD2; len: 15; abundance: .; v_gene: TRBV5-6; CDR3aa: CASSIGTSGYNEQFF; CDR3nt: TGTGCCAGCAGCATAGGGACTAGCGGATACAATGAGCAGTTCTTC
j_gene: TRBJ1-1; d_gene: TRBD1; len: 14; abundance: .; v_gene: TRBV7-2; CDR3aa: CASSKGQGNTEAFF; CDR3nt: TGTGCCAGCAGCAAAGGACAGGGTAACACTGAAGCTTTCTTT
j_gene: TRBJ2-1; d_gene: TRBD2; len: 15; abundance: .; v_gene: TRBV19; CDR3aa: CASSPGTSGYNEQFF; CDR3nt: TGTGCCAGTAGTCCAGGGACTAGCGGTTACAATGAGCAGTTCTTC
j_gene: TRBJ2-7; d_gene: .; len: 12; abundance: .; v_gene: TRBV5-4; CDR3aa: CASSRSPYEQYF; CDR3nt: TGTGCCAGCAGCCGAAGCCCTTACGAGCAGTACTTC
j_gene: TRBJ2-5; d_gene: .; len: 13; abundance: .; v_gene: TRBV5-1; CDR3aa: CASSSQGQETQYF; CDR3nt: TGCGCCAGCAGCTCCCAGGGGCAAGAGACCCAGTACTTC
j_gene: TRBJ1-2; d_gene: .; len: 15; abundance: .; v_gene: TRBV4-2; CDR3aa: CASSQRGVGSDGYTF; CDR3nt: TGTGCCAGCAGCCAACGCGGGGTCGGATCGGATGGCTACACCTTC
j_gene: TRBJ2-1; d_gene: TRBD1; len: 16; abundance: .; v_gene: TRBV30; CDR3aa: CAWRAGDRGSYNEQFF; CDR3nt: TGTGCCTGGAGAGCCGGGGACAGGGGCTCCTACAATGAGCAGTTCTTC
j_gene: TRBJ2-2; d_gene: .; len: 16; abundance: .; v_gene: TRBV7-3; CDR3aa: CASSLMGVRNTGELFF; CDR3nt: TGTGCCAGCAGCTTAATGGGCGTAAGGAACACCGGGGAGCTGTTTTTT
j_gene: TRBJ1-2; d_gene: TRBD1; len: 15; abundance: few; v_gene: TRBV25-1; CDR3aa: CASSEKNKGAGGYTF; CDR3nt: TGTGCCAGCAGTGAAAAGAACAAGGGGGCCGGTGGCTACACCTTC
j_gene: TRBJ2-2; d_gene: TRBD2; len: 14; abundance: .; v_gene: TRBV7-2; CDR3aa: CASSISGRAGELFF; CDR3nt: TGTGCCAGCAGCATTAGCGGGAGGGCCGGGGAGCTGTTTTTT
j_gene: TRBJ2-7; d_gene: TRBD2; len: 14; abundance: .; v_gene: TRBV6-5; CDR3aa: CATRGLAAAYEQYF; CDR3nt: TGTGCCACCAGGGGACTAGCGGCAGCCTACGAGCAGTACTTC
j_gene: TRBJ2-7; d_gene: TRBD1; len: 12; abundance: .; v_gene: TRBV19; CDR3aa: CASSDRVGEQYF; CDR3nt: TGTGCCAGTAGTGACAGGGTTGGCGAGCAGTACTTC
j_gene: TRBJ2-1; d_gene: TRBD2; len: 15; abundance: many; v_gene: TRBV25-1; CDR3aa: CASSATSGMLNEQFF; CDR3nt: TGTGCCAGCAGTGCGACTAGCGGGATGCTTAATGAGCAGTTCTTC
j_gene: TRBJ2-1; d_gene: TRBD1; len: 13; abundance: .; v_gene: TRBV29-1; CDR3aa: CSVMGQGWNEQFF; CDR3nt: TGCAGCGTTATGGGACAGGGTTGGAATGAGCAGTTCTTC
j_gene: TRBJ1-1; d_gene: .; len: 13; abundance: .; v_gene: TRBV9; CDR3aa: CASSPDYVTEAFF; CDR3nt: TGTGCCAGCAGCCCAGATTACGTCACTGAAGCTTTCTTT
j_gene: TRBJ2-7; d_gene: TRBD1; len: 16; abundance: few; v_gene: TRBV7-8; CDR3aa: CASSLSAGQGLYEQYF; CDR3nt: TGTGCCAGCAGCCTCAGTGCGGGACAGGGGTTATACGAGCAGTACTTC
j_gene: TRBJ1-5; d_gene: .; len: 14; abundance: .; v_gene: TRBV5-1; CDR3aa: CASSSGLLNQPQHF; CDR3nt: TGCGCCAGCAGCTCCGGACTGCTCAATCAGCCCCAGCATTTT
j_gene: TRBJ2-6; d_gene: .; len: 15; abundance: .; v_gene: TRBV28; CDR3aa: CASSGSRAGANVLTF; CDR3nt: TGTGCCAGCAGTGGGAGTAGGGCTGGGGCCAACGTCCTGACTTTC
j_gene: TRBJ2-1; d_gene: TRBD2; len: 16; abundance: .; v_gene: TRBV30; CDR3aa: CAWSSTWTSGGNEQFF; CDR3nt: TGTGCCTGGAGTTCGACTTGGACTAGCGGGGGTAATGAGCAGTTCTTC
j_gene: TRBJ2-5; d_gene: .; len: 12; abundance: once; v_gene: TRBV29-1; CDR3aa: CSVEARQETQYF; CDR3nt: TGCAGCGTTGAAGCTAGACAAGAGACCCAGTACTTC
j_gene: TRBJ2-1; d_gene: .; len: 13; abundance: .; v_gene: TRBV12-3/TRBV12-4; CDR3aa: CASNERAYNEQFF; CDR3nt: TGTGCCAGCAATGAGCGGGCTTACAATGAGCAGTTCTTC
j_gene: TRBJ2-2; d_gene: TRBD2; len: 14; abundance: once; v_gene: TRBV7-8; CDR3aa: CASRLAVNTGELFF; CDR3nt: TGTGCCAGTAGACTAGCGGTGAACACCGGGGAGCTGTTTTTT
j_gene: TRBJ1-1; d_gene: .; len: 14; abundance: .; v_gene: TRBV5-1; CDR3aa: CASSLGGPGTEAFF; CDR3nt: TGCGCCAGCAGCTTGGGAGGGCCGGGCACTGAAGCTTTCTTT
j_gene: TRBJ1-3; d_gene: .; len: 11; abundance: few; v_gene: TRBV12-3/TRBV12-4; CDR3aa: CATSRGFAIYF; CDR3nt: TGTGCCACCTCCCGAGGATTCGCCATATATTTT
j_gene: TRBJ2-7; d_gene: .; len: 14; abundance: once; v_gene: TRBV18; CDR3aa: CASSPMTGTYEQYF; CDR3nt: TGTGCCAGCTCACCAATGACAGGTACCTACGAGCAGTACTTC
j_gene: TRBJ1-1; d_gene: .; len: 14; abundance: .; v_gene: TRBV10-3; CDR3aa: CAISEGGANTEAFF; CDR3nt: TGTGCCATCAGTGAGGGAGGAGCGAACACTGAAGCTTTCTTT
j_gene: TRBJ2-1; d_gene: .; len: 15; abundance: .; v_gene: TRBV27; CDR3aa: CASSSPGQKSHEQFF; CDR3nt: TGTGCCAGCAGTTCCCCGGGACAAAAAAGCCATGAGCAGTTCTTC